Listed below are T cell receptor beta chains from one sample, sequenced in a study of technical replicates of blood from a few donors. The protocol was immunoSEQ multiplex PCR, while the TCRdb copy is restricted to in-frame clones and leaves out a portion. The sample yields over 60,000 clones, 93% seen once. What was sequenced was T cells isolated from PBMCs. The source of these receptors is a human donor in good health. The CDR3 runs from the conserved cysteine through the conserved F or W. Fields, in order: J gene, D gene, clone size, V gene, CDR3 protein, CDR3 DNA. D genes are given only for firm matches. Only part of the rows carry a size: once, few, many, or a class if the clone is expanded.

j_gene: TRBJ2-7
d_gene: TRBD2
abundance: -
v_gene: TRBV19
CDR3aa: CASTSRAGGYEQYF
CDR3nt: TGTGCCAGTACCTCAAGGGCGGGAGGGTACGAGCAGTACTTC

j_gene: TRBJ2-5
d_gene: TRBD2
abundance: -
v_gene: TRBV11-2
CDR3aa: CASSPSGEETQYF
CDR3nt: TGTGCCAGCAGCCCGAGCGGGGAGGAGACCCAGTACTTC

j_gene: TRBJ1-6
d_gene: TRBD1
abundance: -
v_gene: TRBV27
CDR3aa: CASSLSWTGEDFNSPLHF
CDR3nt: TGTGCCAGCAGTTTATCCTGGACAGGGGAGGATTTTAATTCACCCCTCCACTTT

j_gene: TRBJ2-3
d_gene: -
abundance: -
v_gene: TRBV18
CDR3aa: CASSAEAPSKYF
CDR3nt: TGTGCCAGCTCCGCGGAGGCTCCTAGCAAGTATTTT

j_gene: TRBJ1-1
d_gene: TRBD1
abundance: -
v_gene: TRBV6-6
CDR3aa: CASSPSTGVVEAFF
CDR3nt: TGTGCCAGCAGCCCCTCCACAGGGGTAGTTGAAGCTTTCTTT

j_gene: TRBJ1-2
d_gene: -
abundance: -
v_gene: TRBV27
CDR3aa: CASSFSGGVLSGYTF
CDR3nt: TGTGCCAGCAGTTTCTCGGGGGGTGTTCTTAGTGGCTACACCTTC

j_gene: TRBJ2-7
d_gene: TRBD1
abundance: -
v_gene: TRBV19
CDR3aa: CASRQGTGYEQYF
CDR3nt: TGTGCCAGCCGACAGGGGACGGGCTACGAGCAGTACTTC

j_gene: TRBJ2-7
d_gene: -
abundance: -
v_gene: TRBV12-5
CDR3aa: CASGLVTGRTLREQYF
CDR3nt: TGTGCTAGTGGTTTGGTAACGGGTCGAACCTTGAGGGAGCAGTACTTC

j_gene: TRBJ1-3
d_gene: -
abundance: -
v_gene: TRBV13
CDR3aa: CASSLDSNPSGNTIYF
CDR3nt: TGTGCCAGCAGCTTAGACTCTAACCCCTCTGGAAACACCATATATTTT

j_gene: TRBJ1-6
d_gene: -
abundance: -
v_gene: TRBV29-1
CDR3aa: CSVGDYDSPLHF
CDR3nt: TGCAGCGTCGGAGACTACGATTCACCCCTCCACTTT

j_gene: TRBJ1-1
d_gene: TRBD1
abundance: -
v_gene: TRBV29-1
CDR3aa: CSVEAPGQGAGTEAFF
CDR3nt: TGCAGCGTTGAAGCTCCGGGACAGGGGGCAGGTACTGAAGCTTTCTTT

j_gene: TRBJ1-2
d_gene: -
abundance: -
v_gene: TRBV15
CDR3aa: CATSREAGDLGYGYTF
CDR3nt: TGTGCCACCAGCAGGGAAGCAGGGGATTTGGGTTATGGCTACACCTTC

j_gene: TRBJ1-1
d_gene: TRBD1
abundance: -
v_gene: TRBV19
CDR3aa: CASSAIPRQGTEAFF
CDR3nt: TGTGCCAGTAGTGCGATACCAAGACAGGGCACTGAAGCTTTCTTT

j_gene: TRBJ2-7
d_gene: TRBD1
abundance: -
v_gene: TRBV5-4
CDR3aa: CASSTGTGNYEQYF
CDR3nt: TGTGCCAGCAGCACAGGGACAGGGAACTACGAGCAGTACTTC

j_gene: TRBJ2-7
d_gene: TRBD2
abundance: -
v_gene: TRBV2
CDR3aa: CASTLAGEFNEQYF
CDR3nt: TGTGCCAGCACACTAGCGGGAGAATTCAACGAGCAGTACTTC

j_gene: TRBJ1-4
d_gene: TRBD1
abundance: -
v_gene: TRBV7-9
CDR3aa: CASSRRGQGNEKLFF
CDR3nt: TGTGCCAGCAGCCGAAGAGGACAGGGGAATGAAAAACTGTTTTTT

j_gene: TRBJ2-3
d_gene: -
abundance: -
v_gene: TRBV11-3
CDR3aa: CASSPPMWGDRTDTQYF
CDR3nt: TGTGCCAGCAGCCCGCCTATGTGGGGGGACCGCACAGATACGCAGTATTTT

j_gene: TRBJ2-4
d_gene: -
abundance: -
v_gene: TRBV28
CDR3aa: CASSSTGTLAKNIQYF
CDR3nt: TGTGCCAGCAGTTCTACCGGGACATTAGCCAAAAACATTCAGTACTTC

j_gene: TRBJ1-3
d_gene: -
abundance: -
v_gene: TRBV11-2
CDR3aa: CASSPTFSGNTIYF
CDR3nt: TGTGCCAGCAGCCCTACTTTCTCTGGAAACACCATATATTTT

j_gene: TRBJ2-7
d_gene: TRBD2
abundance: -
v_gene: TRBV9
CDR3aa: CASSLGTSSEQYF
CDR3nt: TGTGCCAGCAGCCTCGGGACTAGTAGCGAGCAGTACTTC

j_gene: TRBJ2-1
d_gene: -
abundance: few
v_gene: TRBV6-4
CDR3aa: CASSRDSYNEQFF
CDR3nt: TGTGCCAGCAGCCGGGACTCCTACAATGAGCAGTTCTTC

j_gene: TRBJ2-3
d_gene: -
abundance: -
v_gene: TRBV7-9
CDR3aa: CASSSLLTSTDTQYF
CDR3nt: TGTGCCAGCAGCTCACTACTGACTAGCACAGATACGCAGTATTTT

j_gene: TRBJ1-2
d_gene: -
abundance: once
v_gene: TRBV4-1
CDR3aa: CASSQEPLSGPLYGYTF
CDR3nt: TGCGCCAGCAGCCAAGAGCCCCTATCTGGGCCCCTCTATGGCTACACCTTC

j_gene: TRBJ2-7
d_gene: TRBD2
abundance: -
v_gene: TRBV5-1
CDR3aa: CASSPNPIASGRYYEQYF
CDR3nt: TGCGCCAGCAGCCCCAACCCTATAGCTAGCGGGCGATACTACGAGCAGTACTTC

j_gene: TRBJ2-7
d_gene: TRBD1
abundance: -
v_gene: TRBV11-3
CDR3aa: CASSLVGMGGQGVDYEQYF
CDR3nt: TGTGCCAGCAGCTTAGTAGGCATGGGGGGACAGGGGGTCGACTACGAGCAGTACTTC

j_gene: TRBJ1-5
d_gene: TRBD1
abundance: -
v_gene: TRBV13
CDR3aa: CASSFSPPGGYSNQPQHF
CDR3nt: TGTGCCAGCAGCTTCTCGCCCCCAGGGGGATATAGCAATCAGCCCCAGCATTTT

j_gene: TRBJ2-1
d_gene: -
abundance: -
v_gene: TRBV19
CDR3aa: CASRGLLRNEQFF
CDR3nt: TGTGCCAGTAGGGGCCTCCTAAGGAATGAGCAGTTCTTC

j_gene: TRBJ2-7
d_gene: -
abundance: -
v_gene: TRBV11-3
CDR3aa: CASSPPWLAVSYEQYF
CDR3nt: TGTGCCAGCAGCCCCCCGTGGCTAGCAGTTTCCTACGAGCAGTACTTC

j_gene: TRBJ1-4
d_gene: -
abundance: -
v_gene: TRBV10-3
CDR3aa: CAISEIGDSNEKLFF
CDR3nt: TGTGCCATCAGTGAGATTGGGGACTCCAATGAAAAACTGTTTTTT

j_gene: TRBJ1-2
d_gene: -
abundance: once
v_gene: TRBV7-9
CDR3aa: CASKLGAGDHGYTF
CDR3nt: TGTGCCAGCAAGCTAGGGGCGGGGGACCATGGCTACACCTTC

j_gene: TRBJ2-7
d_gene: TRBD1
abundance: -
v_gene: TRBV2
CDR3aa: CASSALGQGKLEQYF
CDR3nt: TGTGCCAGCAGTGCCTTGGGACAGGGCAAACTCGAGCAGTACTTC

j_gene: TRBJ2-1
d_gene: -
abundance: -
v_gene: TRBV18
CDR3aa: CASSPIGQRYNEQFF
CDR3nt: TGTGCCAGCTCACCAATCGGACAGCGTTACAATGAGCAGTTCTTC

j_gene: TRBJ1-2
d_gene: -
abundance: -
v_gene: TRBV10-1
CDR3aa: CASSEYGVNYGYTF
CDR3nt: TGCGCCAGCAGTGAGTACGGTGTTAACTATGGCTACACCTTC

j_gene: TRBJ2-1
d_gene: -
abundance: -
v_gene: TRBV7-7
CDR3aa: CASSLIPFGGSEENEQFF
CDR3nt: TGTGCCAGCAGCTTAATTCCCTTCGGAGGGAGTGAAGAGAATGAGCAGTTCTTC

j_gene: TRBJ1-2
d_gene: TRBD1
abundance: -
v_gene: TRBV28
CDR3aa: CASSFRWTGENGYTF
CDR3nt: TGTGCCAGCAGTTTCCGTTGGACAGGAGAAAATGGCTACACCTTC

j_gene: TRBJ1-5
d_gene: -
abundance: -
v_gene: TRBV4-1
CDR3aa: CASSGDILQGSNQPQHF
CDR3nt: TGCGCCAGCAGCGGCGACATCCTCCAGGGCAGCAATCAGCCCCAGCATTTT

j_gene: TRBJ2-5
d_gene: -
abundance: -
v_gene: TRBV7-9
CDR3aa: CASSLARGGGLQETQYF
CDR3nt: TGTGCCAGCAGCTTAGCGCGGGGAGGTGGTCTGCAAGAGACCCAGTACTTC

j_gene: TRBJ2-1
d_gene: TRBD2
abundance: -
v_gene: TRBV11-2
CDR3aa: CASSVIRLAGSNEQFF
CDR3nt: TGTGCCAGCAGCGTCATCAGGCTAGCGGGTAGCAATGAGCAGTTCTTC

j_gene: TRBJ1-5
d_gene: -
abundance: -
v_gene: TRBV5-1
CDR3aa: CASSLVDSINQPQHF
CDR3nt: TGCGCCAGCAGCTTGGTAGACAGTATCAATCAGCCCCAGCATTTT

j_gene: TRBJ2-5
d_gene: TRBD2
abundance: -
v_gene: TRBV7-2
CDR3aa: CASQGTNVETQYF
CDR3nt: TGTGCCAGCCAAGGGACTAACGTTGAGACCCAGTACTTC

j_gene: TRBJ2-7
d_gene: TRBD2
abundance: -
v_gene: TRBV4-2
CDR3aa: CASSQGTSSQYEQYF
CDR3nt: TGTGCCAGCAGCCAAGGGACTAGCTCCCAGTACGAGCAGTACTTC

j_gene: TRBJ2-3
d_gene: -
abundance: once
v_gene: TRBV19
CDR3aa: CASRRRTTDTQYF
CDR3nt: TGTGCCAGTAGGAGGAGGACCACAGATACGCAGTATTTT

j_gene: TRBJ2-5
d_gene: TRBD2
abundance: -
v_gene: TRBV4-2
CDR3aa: CASSQDATSGGRGETQYF
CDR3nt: TGTGCCAGCAGCCAAGATGCGACTAGCGGGGGCCGGGGAGAGACCCAGTACTTC

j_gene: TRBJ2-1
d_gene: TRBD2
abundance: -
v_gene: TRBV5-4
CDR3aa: CASSLQKTPTSAFYNEQFF
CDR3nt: TGTGCCAGCAGCTTGCAAAAGACCCCTACTAGCGCCTTCTACAATGAGCAGTTCTTC

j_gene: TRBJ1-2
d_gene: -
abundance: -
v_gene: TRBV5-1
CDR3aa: CASSLASADGYTF
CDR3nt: TGCGCCAGCAGCTTGGCGTCTGCGGATGGCTACACCTTC

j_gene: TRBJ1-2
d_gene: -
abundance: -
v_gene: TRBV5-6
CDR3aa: CASSPVLQALFTF
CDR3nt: TGTGCCAGCAGCCCTGTCTTACAGGCGCTCTTCACCTTC

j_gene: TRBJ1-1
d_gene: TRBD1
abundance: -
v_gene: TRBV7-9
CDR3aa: CASSLAFGTGTWGTEAFF
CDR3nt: TGTGCCAGCAGCTTAGCGTTTGGGACAGGAACTTGGGGAACTGAAGCTTTCTTT

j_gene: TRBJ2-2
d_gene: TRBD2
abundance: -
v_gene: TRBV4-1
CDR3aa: CASSQGPGLAESNTGELFF
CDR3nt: TGCGCCAGCAGCCAAGGTCCGGGACTAGCGGAATCGAACACCGGGGAGCTGTTTTTT

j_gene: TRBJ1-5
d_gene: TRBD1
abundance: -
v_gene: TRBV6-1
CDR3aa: CASRTGGLNQPQHF
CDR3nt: TGTGCCAGCAGGACAGGGGGGCTCAATCAGCCCCAGCATTTT

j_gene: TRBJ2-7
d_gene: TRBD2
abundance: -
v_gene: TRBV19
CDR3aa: CASSIRTSGGLESYEQYF
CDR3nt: TGTGCCAGTAGTATCAGGACTAGCGGGGGCCTAGAATCCTACGAGCAGTACTTC

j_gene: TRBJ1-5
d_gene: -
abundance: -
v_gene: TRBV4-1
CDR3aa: CASSQGQGSNQPQHF
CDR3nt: TGCGCCAGCAGCCAAGGTCAGGGAAGCAATCAGCCCCAGCATTTT

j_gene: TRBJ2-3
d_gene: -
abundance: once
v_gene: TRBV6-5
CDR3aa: CASSYRGATDTQYF
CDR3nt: TGTGCCAGCAGTTATCGGGGGGCCACAGATACGCAGTATTTT

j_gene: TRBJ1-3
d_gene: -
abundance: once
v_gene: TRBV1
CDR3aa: CTSSQAKGTGREGTGNTIYF
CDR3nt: TGCACCAGCAGCCAAGCAAAGGGGACAGGAAGGGAGGGGACTGGAAACACCATATATTTT

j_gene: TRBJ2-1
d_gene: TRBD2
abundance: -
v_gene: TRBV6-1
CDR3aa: CASSESVLAGGYNEQFF
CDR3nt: TGTGCCAGCAGTGAATCGGTCCTAGCGGGGGGATACAATGAGCAGTTCTTC

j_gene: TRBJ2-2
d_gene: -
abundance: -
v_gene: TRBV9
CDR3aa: CASSVSDGELFF
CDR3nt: TGTGCCAGCAGCGTCTCAGACGGGGAGCTGTTTTTT

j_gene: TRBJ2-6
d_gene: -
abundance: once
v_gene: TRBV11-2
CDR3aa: CASSLAAGLSGANVLTF
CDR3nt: TGTGCCAGCAGCTTAGCCGCTGGCCTCTCTGGGGCCAACGTCCTGACTTTC

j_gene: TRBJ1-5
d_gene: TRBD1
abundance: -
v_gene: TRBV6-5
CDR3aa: CASSYQQGSNQPQHF
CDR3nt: TGTGCCAGCAGTTACCAACAGGGGAGCAATCAGCCCCAGCATTTT